This T cell receptor (beta chain) was profiled in a study of cytomegalovirus exposure and HLA in healthy donors. In the study overall: Approximately 80 million unique TCRs from HLA-typed donors were held in an early data release.

Per the germline V gene, CDR1 is SEHNR and CDR2 is FQNEAQ (reference sequence). The CDR3 covers 16 residues. The trim removed 5 bases at V and 3 bases at J, leaving 13 bases unmatched. Study-wide results and limits: In a later analysis, productive TCRs from donors in an Asian-associated ancestry cluster reportedly carried fewer N-insertions than the cohort mean. When analyzed later, the rates of TCR association showed variation by HLA locus, with DRB1 the most and HLA-C the fewest.

In the case of this clone: Its antigen is not known.

Use of 60 Vbeta and 13 Jbeta primers characterized the PCR. Some clones are missing from TCRdb's copy, which holds only in-frame ones; the method was immunoSEQ multiplex PCR. This table holds 180,000 or so clones, 82% found once. The source is a woman between 50 and 59 years old in good health and CMV-seropositive. The sequenced sample was PBMCs. J is TRBJ2-7 and V is TRBV7-9; 7 positions agree with TRBD1. For the CDR3, the DNA is TGTGCCAGCAGCCCCCAGCGACCGACAGGGTTCTACGAGCAGTACTTC. Translating it yields CASSPQRPTGFYEQYF.